This entry lists 21 T cell receptor beta chains sequenced from one sample in a study of blood T cell repertoires in COVID-19. The assay was immunoSEQ multiplex PCR, and TCRdb's table has in-frame clones only and misses some. The table includes around 200,000 clones, just under 90% detected once. Sequenced material: PBMCs or T cells enriched from blood (not recorded which). These receptors originate from a man aged 25-40 years who had recovered from COVID-19.

J is TRBJ2-2 and V is TRBV19, with TRBD1 matching 11 bases. V lost 3 bases and J lost 5; bases outside the gene matches: 11. The CDR3 loop spans 18 amino acids. Germline V gene data show CDR1 as LNHDA and CDR2 as SQIVND (reference sequence). DNA of the CDR3: TGTGCCAGTAGTATCTTCGGGACAGGGGGAATAAGTACCGGGGAGCTGTTTTTT. Translated, it gives CASSIFGTGGISTGELFF.

CDR3 sequence (DNA): TGTGCCAGCAGCTTAGCGGATCGGGACAGGGCCCGTGTTGAAGAGACCCAGTACTTC. Its translation is CASSLADRDRARVEETQYF. The gene calls are TRBV7-9 and TRBJ2-5, with 9 bases lining up with TRBD1. This CDR3 spans 19 amino acids. Germline-derived CDR1 and CDR2 are SEHNR and FQNEAQ (reference sequence). J lost 3 bases, V lost 0 bases, and 14 bases had no gene match.

This chain's CDR3 is CASSWGLSGVNTEAFF. In DNA form, the CDR3 reads TGTGCCAGCAGTTGGGGACTATCCGGGGTGAACACTGAAGCTTTCTTT. V and J are TRBV6-5 and TRBJ1-1, with a possible D match to TRBD1 (5 bases). The germline CDR1 and CDR2 sequences are MNHEY and SVGAGI. This CDR3 has 16 amino acids. V was trimmed by 4 bases and J by 0 bases, leaving 15 bases between them.

CDR3 in amino acids: CATSADSYSYNEQFF. In DNA, the CDR3 is TGTGCCACCAGTGCAGACAGCTACTCCTACAATGAGCAGTTCTTC. The chain is built from TRBV24-1 and TRBJ2-1, with a weak D call TRBD1 (5 bases). Trimming took 5 bases from V and 0 from J, leaving 10 bases between them. Germline lookup yields CDR1 KGHDR and CDR2 SFDVKD. The CDR3 runs to 15 residues.

The rearrangement links TRBV5-1 to TRBJ2-1; 7 positions agree with TRBD2. V shed 4 bases and J 3 bases; nucleotides not matched to a gene: 4. This CDR3 comprises 14 residues. Germline lookup yields CDR1 SGHRS and CDR2 YFSETQ. The CDR3: CASSLRDYYNEQFF. DNA of the CDR3: TGCGCCAGCAGCCTCCGGGACTACTACAATGAGCAGTTCTTC.

The gene calls are TRBV5-1 and TRBJ2-5, with D possibly matching TRBD2 (5 bases). Germline V gene data show CDR1 as SGHRS and CDR2 as YFSETQ. With 2 bases removed from V and 1 base from J, the gap between germline ends came to 6 bases. This CDR3 has 13 amino acids. The CDR3 sequence: CASSFSAQETQYF. In nucleotides, the CDR3 is TGCGCCAGCAGCTTTAGCGCCCAAGAGACCCAGTACTTC.

The gene calls are TRBV3-1 (or the pseudogene TRBV3-2) and TRBJ2-3; TRBD2 agrees at 7 bases. The V gene's germline CDR1 is LGHDT and CDR2 YNNKEL (reference sequence). The V segment lost 4 bases and the J segment 0 bases; nucleotides outside the gene matches: 4. The CDR3 is 15 residues long. The CDR3 region is CASSLSGYSTDTQYF. The CDR3 nucleotides are TGTGCCAGCAGCCTTAGCGGGTATAGCACAGATACGCAGTATTTT.

The gene calls are TRBV6-5 and TRBJ2-2, with 7 bases that match TRBD1. Per germline, CDR1 MNHEY and CDR2 SVGAGI. The CDR3 is 14 amino acids. The V gene end was trimmed by 6 bases and the J gene end by 13 bases; junction bases not matched to a gene: 14. The CDR3 loop reads CASSSYEGAVPLFF. The CDR3 bases are TGTGCCAGCAGCTCCTACGAGGGGGCGGTGCCGCTGTTTTTT.

DNA of the CDR3: TGTGCCAGCAGCGTAGCTACAGGGGGCGGAGAGACCCAGTACTTC. Translation gives CASSVATGGGETQYF. The chain carries TRBV9 and TRBJ2-5, with 9 bases identical to TRBD1. The germline gives CDR1 SGDLS, CDR2 YYNGEE. This CDR3 region has 15 residues. J gave up 4 bases and V 0 bases, and 4 bases lay outside the gene matches.

The chain links TRBV7-8 to TRBJ1-5; D not certain. Trimming took off 1 base at V and 0 bases at J, with 4 bases between the two ends. Per the germline V gene, CDR1 is SGHVS and CDR2 is FQNEAQ. The CDR3 totals 14 residues. The CDR3 region is CASSLEASNQPQHF. For the CDR3, the DNA is TGTGCCAGCAGCTTAGAAGCTAGCAATCAGCCCCAGCATTTT.

This sequence joins TRBV30 and TRBJ1-3, with D perhaps TRBD1 (5 bases). Trimming left V 8 bases short and J 0 bases short, with 14 bases between. Germline V lookup: CDR1 GTSNPN, CDR2 SVGIG (reference sequence). There are 14 residues in the CDR3. CDR3 DNA sequence: TGTGCCGAAATTCCGCAGGGCTCTGGAAACACCATATATTTT. This gives the protein CAEIPQGSGNTIYF.

V gene TRBV15 combines with J gene TRBJ2-7, with 7 bases lining up with TRBD1. V gave up 0 bases and J gave up 5 bases; unmatched junction bases: 7. Germline V gives CDR1 LNHNV, CDR2 YYDKDF (reference sequence). The CDR3 runs to 15 residues. The CDR3 protein is CATSRDGRQGDEQYF. The CDR3, as DNA: TGTGCCACCAGCAGAGATGGGCGGCAGGGGGACGAGCAGTACTTC.

The chain combines TRBV7-8 with TRBJ2-4, with 13 bases fitting TRBD2. With V trimmed by 5 bases and J by 3 bases, 7 bases remained unmatched. This CDR3 comprises 17 residues. Germline V gives CDR1 SGHVS, CDR2 FQNEAQ. DNA for the CDR3: TGTGCCAGCAGCCAGAGGACTAGCGGGGGACTCAAAAACATTCAGTACTTC. It translates to CASSQRTSGGLKNIQYF.

This chain joins TRBV27 and TRBJ2-1; D remains ambiguous. Germline V gene sequence: CDR1 MNHEY, CDR2 SMNVEV (reference sequence). V was shortened by 5 bases and J by 8 bases, with 16 bases between the two germline ends. The CDR3 extends over 14 amino acids. The CDR3 sequence is CASSVLSPQDEQFF. The CDR3 coding sequence is TGTGCCAGCAGTGTCCTTAGCCCTCAAGATGAGCAGTTCTTC.

The V and J genes are TRBV7-2 and TRBJ2-3; 8 bases fit TRBD2. Trimming at V came to 3 bases and at J to 2 bases, leaving 4 bases not matched to a gene. The CDR3 covers 15 residues. Germline V gene sequence: CDR1 SGHTA, CDR2 FQGNSA. CDR3 DNA sequence: TGTGCCAGCAGCTTTAGCGGGAAAGACACAGATACGCAGTATTTT. Its translation is CASSFSGKDTDTQYF.

This chain connects TRBV27 to TRBJ1-5; TRBD1 matches at 11 bases. The CDR3 consists of 15 residues. The V segment lost 6 bases and the J segment 5 bases; nucleotides outside the gene matches: 6. CDR1 and CDR2 from the germline V gene are MNHEY and SMNVEV (reference sequence). This CDR3 is CASRPSGQGDQPQHF. The DNA of the CDR3 is TGTGCCAGCAGACCCTCGGGACAGGGGGATCAGCCCCAGCATTTT.

CDR3 DNA sequence: TGCGCCAGCAGCCCTTGGGGGGATTCTGGGGCCAACGTCCTGACTTTC. Its protein product is CASSPWGDSGANVLTF. The chain recombines TRBV4-3 with TRBJ2-6, with a possible D match to TRBD2 (6 bases). This CDR3 region has 16 residues. Trimming removed 4 bases from V and 1 base from J, with 11 bases in between. Germline values: CDR1 LGHNA, CDR2 YSLEER.

V usage is TRBV19 and J usage is TRBJ2-5; TRBD2 might be the D (7 bases). V was shortened by 6 bases and J by 3 bases, with 26 bases between the two germline ends. This CDR3 spans 18 amino acids. In germline, CDR1 is LNHDA, CDR2 SQIVND (reference sequence). CDR3 amino acids: CASSLIFIKRGREETQYF. The CDR3 bases are TGTGCCAGTAGCCTTATATTCATCAAGAGGGGGAGGGAAGAGACCCAGTACTTC.

The rearrangement links TRBV2 to TRBJ2-7; D is perhaps TRBD2 (7 bases). The CDR3 has 13 amino acids. Trimming stripped 6 bases from V and 5 bases from J, with 14 bases between. The germline V gene has CDR1 SNHLY and CDR2 FYNNEI. This CDR3 is CASSPKGGNEQYF. The CDR3 DNA sequence: TGTGCCAGCAGCCCCAAGGGGGGGAACGAGCAGTACTTC.

The chain links TRBV12-3 or TRBV12-4 to TRBJ1-1; TRBD1 agrees at 7 bases. Germline trimming cut 5 bases from V and 10 bases from J; bases unmatched to any gene: 7. This CDR3 region has 12 residues. The CDR3 is CASSTGVWGAFF. In DNA, the CDR3 is TGTGCCAGCAGTACAGGGGTCTGGGGAGCTTTCTTT.

This chain joins TRBV7-6 and TRBJ2-2, with 11 bases matching TRBD2. Per the germline V gene, CDR1 is SGHVS and CDR2 is FNYEAQ. The CDR3 totals 15 residues. Trimming removed 5 bases from V and 4 bases from J; junction bases left unmatched: 3. CDR3 sequence (DNA): TGTGCCAGCAGCCGGACTAGCGGGCCCACCGGGGAGCTGTTTTTT. Translation: CASSRTSGPTGELFF.